These 11 T cell receptor beta chains were sequenced from one sample in a study of cytomegalovirus exposure and HLA in healthy donors. Method: immunoSEQ multiplex PCR; TCRdb's copy keeps in-frame clones and lacks some. The sample lists roughly 200,000 clones, roughly 86% occurring once. The sample comprised PBMCs. Receptor source: a man aged 25 to 40 in good health and CMV-seropositive.

This clone was seen only a few times. The chain joins TRBV5-1 to TRBJ2-1; a weak D match, TRBD2 (5 bases). V lost 0 bases, J lost 9 bases, and 16 bases lay in between. The CDR3 length is 15 residues. Looked up from germline, CDR1 is SGHRS and CDR2 is YFSETQ. The CDR3 region has the DNA TGCGCCAGCAGCTTGGGGGTAGGAGAGCGGCGTGAGCAGTTCTTC. Protein sequence: CASSLGVGERREQFF.

The chain recombines TRBV6-1 with TRBJ2-7, with D perhaps TRBD1 or TRBD2 (5 bases each). Trimming stripped 3 bases from V and 6 bases from J, with 24 bases between. The CDR3 contains 17 residues. The germline gives CDR1 MNHNS, CDR2 SASEGT. CDR3 loop: CASSDERGILGRFEQYF. CDR3 nucleotides: TGTGCCAGCAGTGATGAGAGGGGCATCCTCGGACGGTTCGAGCAGTACTTC.

The gene calls are TRBV11-2 and TRBJ2-7; 7 bases agree with TRBD1. The CDR3 has 15 amino acids. The germline gives CDR1 SGHAT, CDR2 FQNNGV. The junction had 7 bases not matched to a gene; V was cut back by 3 bases and J by 2 bases. The CDR3 nucleotides read TGTGCCAGCAGCTTGTACAGGGGACCGACCTACGAGCAGTACTTC. Its translation: CASSLYRGPTYEQYF.

This sequence joins TRBV11-2 and TRBJ2-1, with a weak D call TRBD2 (7 bases). The CDR3 consists of 16 residues. Germline V gene data show CDR1 as SGHAT and CDR2 as FQNNGV. V shed 1 base and J shed 7 bases, with 17 bases lying between them. The CDR3 coding sequence is TGTGCCAGCAGCTTAGTTAGGGGGGGGAAGGGAAATGAGCAGTTCTTC. It yields the protein CASSLVRGGKGNEQFF.

The sample holds one count of this clone. The CDR3 bases are TGTGCCAGCAGTGAAATAAGGGGGGCGGTCAATCAGCCCCAGCATTTT. Residues: CASSEIRGAVNQPQHF. The chain uses TRBV6-1 and TRBJ1-5; D is perhaps TRBD1 (6 bases). The CDR3 consists of 16 residues. V was clipped by 2 bases and J by 3 bases, with 14 bases between them. CDR1 is MNHNS and CDR2 is SASEGT in the germline V gene.

This chain connects TRBV27 to TRBJ2-7; 13 bases fit TRBD2. The CDR3 loop spans 17 amino acids. Germline-derived CDR1 and CDR2 are MNHEY and SMNVEV (reference sequence). V dropped 6 bases and J dropped 4; count of bases not matched to a gene: 12. CDR3 sequence (DNA): TGTGCCAGCAGCCCCGGATACGGGACTAGCGGGACTTACGAGCAGTACTTC. Translation: CASSPGYGTSGTYEQYF.

V usage is TRBV30 and J usage is TRBJ1-3; TRBD1 is a possible D gene (5 bases). The V and J ends lost 5 bases and 3 bases respectively, with 14 bases between them. This CDR3 has 14 amino acids. Germline CDR1 is GTSNPN and CDR2 is SVGIG (reference sequence). CDR3 residues: CAWAQGFGGNTIYF. CDR3 sequence (DNA): TGTGCCTGGGCCCAGGGTTTTGGTGGAAACACCATATATTTT. Filled out from reference TRBV30 and TRBJ1-3, the complete variable domain reads SQTIHQWPATLVQPVGSPLSLECTVEGTSNPNLYWYRQAAGRGLQLLFYSVGIGQISSEVPQNLSASRPQDRQFILSSKKLLLSDSGFYLCAWAQGFGGNTIYFGEGSWLTVV.

This chain joins TRBV6-5 and TRBJ1-2; 8 positions agree with TRBD1. Losses at the gene ends were 0 bases for V and 8 bases for J; bases not matched to a gene: 8. Germline V gene lookup returns CDR1 MNHEY and CDR2 SVGAGI. This CDR3 region has 15 residues. CDR3: CASSYSGQDPRGYTF. The DNA for the CDR3 is TGTGCCAGCAGTTACTCGGGACAGGACCCTCGAGGCTACACCTTC.

The rearrangement uses TRBV27 and TRBJ1-1; perhaps TRBD1 as D (6 bases). CDR1 is MNHEY, CDR2 SMNVEV, per germline (reference sequence). V was shortened by 4 bases and J by 4 bases, with 19 bases between the two germline ends. The CDR3 has 16 amino acids. For the CDR3, the DNA is TGTGCCAGCAGTTACCGGGGGCTTAGCCTGAGCACTGAAGCTTTCTTT. Translated, it gives CASSYRGLSLSTEAFF.

J is TRBJ2-5 and V is TRBV29-1; tentative D call: TRBD2 (6 bases). CDR1 is SQVTM, CDR2 ANQGSEA, per germline. Between the trimmed V and J ends, which lost 3 bases and 2 bases, there was a span of 10 bases. This CDR3 is built from 13 residues. CDR3 sequence reads: CSVEGGGQETQYF. CDR3 nucleotides: TGCAGCGTTGAGGGTGGAGGGCAAGAGACCCAGTACTTC.

This clone was detected once. The chain carries TRBV5-6 and TRBJ1-1; D not resolved. Germline V lookup: CDR1 SGHDT, CDR2 YYEEEE. This CDR3 has 13 amino acids. V was clipped by 1 base and J by 6 bases, with 10 bases between them. CDR3 in DNA: TGTGCCAGCAGCTTGTTGGTTTCGCCTGAAGCTTTCTTT. Translating it yields CASSLLVSPEAFF.